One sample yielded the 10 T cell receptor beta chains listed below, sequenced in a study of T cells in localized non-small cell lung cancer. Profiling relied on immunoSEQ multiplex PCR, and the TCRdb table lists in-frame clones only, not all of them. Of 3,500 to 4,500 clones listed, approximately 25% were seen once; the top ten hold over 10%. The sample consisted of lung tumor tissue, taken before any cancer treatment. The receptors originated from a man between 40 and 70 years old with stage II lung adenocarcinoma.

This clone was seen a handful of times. This chain's CDR3 is CASSPMTGSYNEQFF. The CDR3 bases are TGTGCCAGCAGCCCAATGACAGGGTCCTACAATGAGCAGTTCTTC. The rearrangement links TRBV25-1 to TRBJ2-1; TRBD1 agrees at 7 bases. The CDR3 contains 15 residues. Per germline, CDR1 MGHDK and CDR2 SYGVNS. V lost 6 bases and J lost 1; bases outside the gene matches: 6.

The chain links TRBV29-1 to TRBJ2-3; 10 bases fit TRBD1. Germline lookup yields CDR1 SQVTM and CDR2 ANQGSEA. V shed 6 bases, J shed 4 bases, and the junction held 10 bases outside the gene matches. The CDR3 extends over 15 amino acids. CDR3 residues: CSVLGGDRGADTQYF. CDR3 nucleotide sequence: TGCAGCGTCCTAGGGGGGGACAGGGGCGCAGATACGCAGTATTTT.

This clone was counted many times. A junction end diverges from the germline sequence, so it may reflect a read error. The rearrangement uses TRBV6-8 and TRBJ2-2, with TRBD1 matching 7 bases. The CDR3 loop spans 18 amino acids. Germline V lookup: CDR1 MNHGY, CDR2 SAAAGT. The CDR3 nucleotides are TGTGCCATCAGTGTGCTGACAGGGCATATTCCCAACACCGGGGAGCTGTTTTTT. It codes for CAISVLTGHIPNTGELFF.

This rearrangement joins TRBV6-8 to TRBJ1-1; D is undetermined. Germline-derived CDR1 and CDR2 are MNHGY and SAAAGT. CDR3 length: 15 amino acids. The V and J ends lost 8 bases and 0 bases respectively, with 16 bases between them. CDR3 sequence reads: CASGREGQMNTEAFF. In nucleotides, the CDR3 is TGTGCCAGCGGAAGGGAAGGGCAGATGAACACTGAAGCTTTCTTT.

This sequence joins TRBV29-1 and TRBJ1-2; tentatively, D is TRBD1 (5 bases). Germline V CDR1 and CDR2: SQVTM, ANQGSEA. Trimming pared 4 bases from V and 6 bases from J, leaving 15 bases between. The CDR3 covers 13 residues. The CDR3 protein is CSVAGREEDGYTF. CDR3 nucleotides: TGCAGCGTTGCTGGCAGGGAAGAGGATGGCTACACCTTC.

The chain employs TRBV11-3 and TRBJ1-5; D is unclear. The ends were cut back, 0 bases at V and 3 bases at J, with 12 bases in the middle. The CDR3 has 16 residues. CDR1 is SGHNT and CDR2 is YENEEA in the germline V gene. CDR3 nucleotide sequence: TGTGCCAGCAGCTTAGATAGCAGGTGGAACAATCAGCCCCAGCATTTT. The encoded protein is CASSLDSRWNNQPQHF.

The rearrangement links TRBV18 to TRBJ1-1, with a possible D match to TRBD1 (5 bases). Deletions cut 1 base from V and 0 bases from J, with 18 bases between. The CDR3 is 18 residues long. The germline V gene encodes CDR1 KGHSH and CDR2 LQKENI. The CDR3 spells CASSPLPGPKGMNTEAFF. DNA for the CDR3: TGTGCCAGCTCACCACTACCAGGGCCCAAGGGGATGAACACTGAAGCTTTCTTT.

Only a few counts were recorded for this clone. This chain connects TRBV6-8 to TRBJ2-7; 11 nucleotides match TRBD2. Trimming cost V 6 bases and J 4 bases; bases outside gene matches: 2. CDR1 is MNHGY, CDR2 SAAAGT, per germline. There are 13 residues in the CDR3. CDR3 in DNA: TGTGCCAGCAGAGCTAGCGGGGGGTACGAGCAGTACTTC. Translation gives CASRASGGYEQYF.

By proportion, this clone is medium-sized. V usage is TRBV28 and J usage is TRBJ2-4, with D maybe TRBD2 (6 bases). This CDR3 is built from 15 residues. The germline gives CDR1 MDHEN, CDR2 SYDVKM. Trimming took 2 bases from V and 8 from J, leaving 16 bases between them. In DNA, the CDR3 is TGTGCCAGCAGTTTAGAACGGGGACTCCCTGACATTCAGTACTTC. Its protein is CASSLERGLPDIQYF. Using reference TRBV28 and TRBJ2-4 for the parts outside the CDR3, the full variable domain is DVKVTQSSRYLVKRTGEKVFLECVQDMDHENMFWYRQDPGLGLRLIYFSYDVKMKEKGDIPEGYSVSREKKERFSLILESASTNQTSMYLCASSLERGLPDIQYFGAGTRLSVL.

CDR3 amino acids: CASSYPGAYQPQHF. CDR3 nucleotides: TGTGCCAGCAGTTACCCAGGGGCGTATCAGCCCCAGCATTTT. V gene TRBV28 combines with J gene TRBJ1-5; weak D call: TRBD1 (6 bases). The CDR3 runs 14 residues. V was shortened by 4 bases and J by 5 bases, with 12 bases between the two germline ends. Germline V gene sequence: CDR1 MDHEN, CDR2 SYDVKM.